Following are 21 T cell receptor beta chains from one sample sequenced in a study of post-analysis software for immune sequencing data. Study results and caveats: Included in a set of several TRBV segments more frequent in patients than controls were TRBV5-6, TRBV5-1 and TRBV20-1.

cDNA libraries of TCR beta carried unique molecular identifiers. TCRdb recomputed calls from the PCR reads with MiXCR, one row per CDR3 protein. In the table there are a few hundred thousand distinct CDR3 sequences, approximately 37% of which are singletons. These receptors lack a known antigen. The sequenced sample was blood. The source is a girl aged 2 to 9 with multiple sclerosis.

The chain is built from TRBV5-1 and TRBJ2-1, with no clear D. V was pared by 1 base and J by 5 bases, with 4 bases between. Looked up from germline, CDR1 is SGHRS and CDR2 is YFSETQ. This CDR3 has 12 amino acids. The CDR3 sequence: CASSLPDNEQFF. CDR3 nucleotides: TGCGCCAGCAGCTTGCCAGACAATGAGCAGTTCTTC.

The gene calls are TRBV3-1 and TRBJ2-5, with a weak D call TRBD2 (5 bases). The assigned J gene may be wrong: the sequence end matches TRBJ2-7 better. Germline V CDR1 and CDR2: LGHDT, YNNKEL (reference sequence). CDR3 length: 15 residues. DNA of the CDR3: TGTGCCAGCAGCACCCCCGTCGCGGAGGCCTACGAGCAGTACTTC. This codes for CASSTPVAEAYEQYF.

V gene TRBV5-6 combines with J gene TRBJ2-3, with 8 positions matching TRBD1. V trimming: 5 bases; J trimming: 4 bases; junction bases outside the gene matches: 6. Per the germline V gene, CDR1 is SGHDT and CDR2 is YYEEEE. This CDR3 contains 14 residues. The CDR3: CASSSSGGPDTQYF. As DNA, the CDR3 is TGTGCCAGCAGTTCCTCAGGGGGCCCAGATACGCAGTATTTT.

This clonotype was seen only a few times. The rearrangement joins TRBV5-1 to TRBJ2-1, with 7 positions matching TRBD2. Losses at the gene ends were 4 bases for V and 6 bases for J; bases not matched to a gene: 13. CDR1 is SGHRS, CDR2 YFSETQ, per germline. The CDR3 loop spans 16 amino acids. The CDR3 sequence is CASSPVVGGGSNEQFF. The DNA of the CDR3 is TGCGCCAGCAGCCCTGTTGTGGGCGGGGGTTCCAATGAGCAGTTCTTC. Full variable domain (outside the CDR3, taken from reference TRBV5-1 and TRBJ2-1): KAGVTQTPRYLIKTRGQQVTLSCSPISGHRSVSWYQQTPGQGLQFLFEYFSETQRNKGNFPGRFSGRQFSNSRSEMNVSTLELGDSALYLCASSPVVGGGSNEQFFGPGTRLTVL.

This chain links TRBV6-5 with TRBJ1-1, with a tentative D call TRBD1 (5 bases). This CDR3 contains 14 residues. CDR1 and CDR2 (germline): MNHEY, SVGAGI. Between the trimmed V and J ends, which lost 5 bases and 1 base, there was a span of 11 bases. CDR3 protein: CASSLTAPNTEAFF. In DNA, the CDR3 is TGTGCCAGCAGTCTGACAGCGCCGAACACTGAAGCTTTCTTT.

The J gene is TRBJ2-1, the V gene TRBV12-3 or TRBV12-4; 9 bases are a match to TRBD2. The CDR3 is 16 residues long. V lost 5 bases and J lost 5; bases outside the gene matches: 10. The CDR3 reads CASSPRGLAQDNEQFF. CDR3 DNA: TGTGCCAGCAGTCCCCGGGGACTAGCTCAGGACAATGAGCAGTTCTTC.

The chain couples TRBV28 to TRBJ2-3; a weak D match, TRBD1 (6 bases). The CDR3 runs to 14 residues. Germline V gene sequence: CDR1 MDHEN, CDR2 SYDVKM. V was clipped by 7 bases and J by 6 bases, with 17 bases between them. The CDR3 DNA reads as TGTGCCAGCACCCTCCTAAGGGGGAGTGATACGCAGTATTTT. Translating gives CASTLLRGSDTQYF.

This chain uses TRBV11-2 with TRBJ2-6; D is perhaps TRBD1 or TRBD2 (6 bases each). This CDR3 is built from 16 residues. Germline V lookup: CDR1 SGHAT, CDR2 FQNNGV. V lost 3 bases to trimming and J lost 3 bases, with 12 bases between them. This CDR3 reads CASSFPGGVGANVLTF. The CDR3 DNA sequence: TGTGCCAGCAGCTTCCCCGGGGGCGTTGGGGCCAACGTCCTGACTTTC.

The rearrangement uses TRBV20-1 and TRBJ1-5; D uncertain. This CDR3 is 16 amino acids long. Germline V gene data show CDR1 as DFQATT and CDR2 as SNEGSKA (reference sequence). Deletions cut 3 bases from V and 0 bases from J, with 15 bases between. CDR3 residues: CSASSEELNSNQPQHF. The CDR3, as DNA: TGCAGTGCTAGCTCCGAAGAACTTAATAGCAATCAGCCCCAGCATTTT.

This clonotype was found many times. The J gene is TRBJ2-3, the V gene TRBV4-2; no definite D call. The germline V gene encodes CDR1 LGHNA and CDR2 YNFKEQ. The length of the CDR3 is 12 residues. Trimming removed 0 bases at V and 2 bases at J, with 0 bases between. The CDR3 DNA sequence: TGTGCCAGCAGCCAAGACACAGATACGCAGTATTTT. Amino acid sequence: CASSQDTDTQYF.

The chain is built from TRBV28 and TRBJ2-1; TRBD2 agrees at 7 bases. Germline assignment: CDR1 MDHEN and CDR2 SYDVKM. The V and J ends lost 5 bases and 4 bases, in that order; junction bases with no gene match: 11. CDR3 size: 16 residues. This CDR3 reads CASSDPRASGYNEQFF. In nucleotides, the CDR3 is TGTGCCAGCAGTGACCCCCGGGCTAGCGGATACAATGAGCAGTTCTTC.

The sample holds a few counts of this clonotype. V and J are TRBV29-1 and TRBJ2-7; 9 bases are a match to TRBD2. Germline loops: CDR1 SQVTM, CDR2 ANQGSEA. There are 13 residues in the CDR3. The V gene end was trimmed by 7 bases and the J gene end by 1 base; junction bases not matched to a gene: 5. The CDR3 DNA reads TGCAGCGCAATTCTAGCGGGGTCCTACGAGCAGTACTTC. Translation: CSAILAGSYEQYF.

This clonotype was observed a few times. The J gene is TRBJ1-2, the V gene TRBV29-1; D might be TRBD1 (6 bases). The CDR3 contains 15 residues. V gave up 4 bases and J gave up 4 bases, with 19 bases separating them. The V gene's germline CDR1 is SQVTM and CDR2 ANQGSEA. CDR3 sequence reads: CSVGAGPGAGYGYTF. Written as DNA, the CDR3 is TGCAGCGTTGGAGCGGGGCCGGGGGCGGGCTATGGCTACACCTTC.

This clonotype occurred a few times. The chain carries TRBV4-2 and TRBJ2-7, with 7 nucleotides matching TRBD2. Germline trimming cut 2 bases from V and 2 bases from J; bases unmatched to any gene: 6. CDR3 size: 15 residues. The germline V gene has CDR1 LGHNA and CDR2 YNFKEQ. The CDR3 protein is CASSQPLRGTYEQYF. CDR3 DNA: TGTGCCAGCAGCCAACCATTGCGGGGGACCTACGAGCAGTACTTC.

As to this clonotype: An end of the junction differs from the germline gene, which may be a read error. The rearrangement uses TRBV5-1 and TRBJ2-1; D not resolved. The CDR3 runs 14 residues. Per the germline V gene, CDR1 is SGHRS and CDR2 is YFSETQ. CDR3 protein: CTSSLVPPGNEQFF. CDR3 in DNA: TGCACCAGCAGCTTGGTCCCTCCCGGGAATGAGCAGTTCTTC.

V is TRBV12-3 or TRBV12-4 and J is TRBJ2-7; 7 bases are a match to TRBD1. V lost 6 bases and J lost 2; bases outside the gene matches: 7. The CDR3 is 14 amino acids. CDR3 sequence (DNA): TGTGCCAGCAGGGTACAGACAGGGACCTACGAGCAGTACTTC. Its translation: CASRVQTGTYEQYF.

V gene TRBV6-2 or TRBV6-3 combines with J gene TRBJ2-6, with TRBD1 identical over 8 bases. Germline CDR1 reads MNHEY; CDR2 reads SVGEGT. Unmatched junction bases numbered 15, after V lost 0 bases and J lost 2 bases. The CDR3 loop spans 21 amino acids. The CDR3 protein is CASSYSPRQGPISPGANVLTF. CDR3 nucleotide sequence: TGTGCCAGCAGTTACTCCCCCCGACAGGGGCCTATTAGCCCTGGGGCCAACGTCCTGACTTTC.

This clonotype was seen a few times. The rearrangement uses TRBV5-1 and TRBJ2-1, with a tentative D call TRBD2 (5 bases). Germline V gives CDR1 SGHRS, CDR2 YFSETQ. Trimming cost V 4 bases and J 6 bases, with 17 bases left between them. CDR3 length: 15 amino acids. The CDR3 here is CASSAPQLGTNEQFF. CDR3 DNA sequence: TGCGCCAGCAGCGCCCCCCAACTAGGAACCAATGAGCAGTTCTTC.

The CDR3 DNA sequence: TGTGCCAGCAGCCAGGGCCGGGACAGCAATCAGCCCCAGCATTTT. Its protein product is CASSQGRDSNQPQHF. The chain joins TRBV4-2 to TRBJ1-5; possibly TRBD1 for D (5 bases). Germline CDR1 and CDR2: LGHNA and YNFKEQ. This CDR3 spans 15 amino acids. V was pared by 3 bases and J by 1 base, with 10 bases between.

This sequence joins TRBV6-4 and TRBJ2-3; TRBD2 matches at 9 bases. V dropped 5 bases and J dropped 1; count of bases not matched to a gene: 7. The germline gives CDR1 MRHNA, CDR2 SNTAGT. The CDR3 runs to 16 residues. CDR3 bases: TGTGCCAGCAGTACCTCTAGCGGGATAGGCACAGATACGCAGTATTTT. Amino acids: CASSTSSGIGTDTQYF.

This clonotype appeared a single time. V is TRBV13 and J is TRBJ1-5; 7 nucleotides line up with TRBD1. In germline, CDR1 is PRHDT, CDR2 FYEKMQ (reference sequence). There are 17 residues in the CDR3. The V gene end was trimmed by 5 bases and the J gene end by 6 bases; junction bases not matched to a gene: 16. The CDR3, as DNA: TGTGCCAGCAGCCAAAGCGCACAGGGGCTCCGGGGTCAGCCCCAGCATTTT. Translation gives CASSQSAQGLRGQPQHF.